This T cell receptor beta chain stems from a study of blood T cell repertoires in COVID-19 (dated by TCRdb to about 2020). Turning to the overall study: The collaborator samples originated in the United States, Italy and Spain and spanned the acute and convalescent phases of COVID-19. The prospective study material was composed of cDNA or gDNA derived from T cells, B-cell-depleted T cells, or PBMCs. The dataset comprised deeply sampled blood TCRbeta repertoires from subjects exposed to, actively infected with, or recovered from COVID-19. The repertoires were released in a freely available public database meant as a resource for research on the immune response to SARS-CoV-2. The samples were drawn from the first 160 participants of the ongoing ImmuneRACE study and from over 950 subjects provided by 6 global collaborators. The sample metadata nearly always contained a de-identified subject ID, COVID-19 status, age in years and sex. HLA class I and class II types, where available, came from metadata supplied by the sample provider rather than from assay-based typing.

The CDR3 goes from the cysteine to the phenylalanine over 15 residues. Only CDR3 DNA is held: 45 bases, read in frame from base 1. The germline V gene supplies CDR1 MNHEY and CDR2 SVGAGI. Clipping removes 4 bases from V and 7 bases from J, with 6 as the unmatched junction base count. Beyond this particular receptor, the publication reports: The quantity of clinical and demographic metadata differed by source and by participant and was supplied without curation.

Participants in the prospective study were enrolled through a virtual design, were aged roughly 18 to 100 years, and lived in roughly 24 United States geographic areas. Cohort assignment in the prospective study relied on participant-reported clinical history from a screening survey and a study questionnaire. A participant counted as exposed if, within 2 weeks of entering the study, that participant had been in contact with someone who had a PCR-confirmed or clinician-diagnosed COVID-19 case. In the prospective study, mobile phlebotomists collected whole blood, serum and a nasopharyngeal or oropharyngeal swab from each participant. Additional blood draws and questionnaires over an approximately two-month period could optionally be provided by prospective study participants. Before DNA extraction, blood samples from the prospective study were shipped at room temperature or frozen. The immunoSEQ Assay, a bias-controlled multiplex PCR, was used to amplify TCRbeta CDR3 regions from genomic DNA. In the source study's methods: Within the assay, amplification of reference gene primers was used to estimate how many nucleated cells each sample contained. To quantify the absolute abundance of each unique TCRbeta CDR3 rearrangement, sequence reads were collapsed and filtered. For each sample, productive Simpson clonality was calculated by taking the square root of Simpson's diversity index across productive rearrangements. The table comes from immuneACCESS by way of TCRdb, which keeps in-frame sequences with V and J called. Part of the clones is missing from these tables; in studies checked, under half for an unresolved V gene and the rest for unknown reasons. The D gene and trimming were derived from the DNA, and the V and J assignments and clone size from that table. A total of over 250,000 clones appear in this sample, roughly 80% of them only once. Of the sample, roughly 5.3% falls within the top ten clones.

Notes on this clone: Its recognized antigen is unknown. Qualities for individual bases were not recorded, and no much larger clone is one base off.

This TCR was sampled from a man in his forties who had been exposed to COVID-19. Specimen: PBMCs or T cells enriched from blood (not recorded which). The V gene is TRBV6-5 and the J gene is TRBJ2-2; 10 junctional bases match TRBD2. In nucleotide form, the sequence is TGTGCCAGCAGTTCCCTAGCGGGAGACGTCGGGGAGCTGTTTTTT. This encodes CASSSLAGDVGELFF.